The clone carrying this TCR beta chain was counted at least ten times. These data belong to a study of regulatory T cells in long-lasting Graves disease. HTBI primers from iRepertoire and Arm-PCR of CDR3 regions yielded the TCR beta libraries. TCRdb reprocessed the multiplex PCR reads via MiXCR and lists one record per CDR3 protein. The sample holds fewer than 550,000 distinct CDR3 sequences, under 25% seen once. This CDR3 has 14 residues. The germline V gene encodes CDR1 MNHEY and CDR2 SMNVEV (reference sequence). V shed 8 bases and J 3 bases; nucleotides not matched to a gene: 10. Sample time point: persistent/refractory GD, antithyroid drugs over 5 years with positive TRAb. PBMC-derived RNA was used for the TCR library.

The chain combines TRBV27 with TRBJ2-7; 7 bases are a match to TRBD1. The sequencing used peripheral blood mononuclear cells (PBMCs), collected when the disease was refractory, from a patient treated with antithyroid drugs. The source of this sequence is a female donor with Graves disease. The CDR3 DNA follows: TGTGCCAGCGGAACGATGGGGACAGACTACGAGCAGTACTTC. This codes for CASGTMGTDYEQYF.